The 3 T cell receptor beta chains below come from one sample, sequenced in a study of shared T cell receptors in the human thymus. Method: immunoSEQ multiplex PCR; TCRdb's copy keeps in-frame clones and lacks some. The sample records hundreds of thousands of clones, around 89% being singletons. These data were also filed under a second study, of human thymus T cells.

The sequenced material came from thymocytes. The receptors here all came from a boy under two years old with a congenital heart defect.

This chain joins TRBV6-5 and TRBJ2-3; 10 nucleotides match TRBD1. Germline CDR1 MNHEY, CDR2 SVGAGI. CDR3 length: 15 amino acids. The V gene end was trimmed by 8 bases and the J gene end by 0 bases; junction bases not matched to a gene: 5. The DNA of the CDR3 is TGTGCCAGCGCCTGGGACAGGGGTAGCACAGATACGCAGTATTTT. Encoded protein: CASAWDRGSTDTQYF.

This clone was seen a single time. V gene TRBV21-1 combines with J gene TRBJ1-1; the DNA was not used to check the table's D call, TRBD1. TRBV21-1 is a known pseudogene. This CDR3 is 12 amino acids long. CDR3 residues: CASSKSTGWAFF. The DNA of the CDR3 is TGTGCCAGCAGCAAATCGACAGGCTGGGCTTTCTTT.

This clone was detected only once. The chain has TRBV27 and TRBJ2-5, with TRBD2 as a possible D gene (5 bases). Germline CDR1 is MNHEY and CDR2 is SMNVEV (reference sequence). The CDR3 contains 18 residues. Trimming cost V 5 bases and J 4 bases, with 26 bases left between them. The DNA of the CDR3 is TGTGCCAGCAGTCCCCGTGAAGCCGAAGAGCGGAGTGGAGAGACCCAGTACTTC. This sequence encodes CASSPREAEERSGETQYF.